This entry is about one T cell receptor beta chain. At one of its ends the junction is not consistent with the germline gene, which may arise from a read error. The data derive from a study of tumor and adjacent non-tumor tissue in lung cancer. In the study overall: Patients comprised 12 adenocarcinoma, 2 squamous cell carcinoma and 1 small cell lung cancer.

TCRbeta libraries were built with three rounds of nested PCR, modified from ARM-PCR. TCRdb processed the multiplex PCR reads anew with MiXCR; each CDR3 protein has one entry. The repertoire has fewer than 90,000 distinct CDR3 sequences, around three quarters of them found once; the top ten carry 21%. No cell sorting was done before RNA was extracted from the tissue. This non-tumor lung sample came from over 3 cm beyond the tumor edge. This CDR3 contains 14 residues. Sequencing input: distant non-tumor lung tissue. This TCR was recovered from a woman aged 50 to 65 with non-small cell lung cancer. The chain links TRBV12-3 or TRBV12-4 to TRBJ1-5; D gene uncertain. CDR3 loop: CASKTQGVDQPQRF. The CDR3 DNA sequence: TGTGCCAGCAAAACACAAGGCGTGGATCAGCCCCAGCGTTTT.